The clone carrying this TCR beta chain was recorded once. Its antigen is currently unknown. The PCR employed 60 Vbeta primers together with 13 Jbeta primers. Clones were read by immunoSEQ multiplex PCR, and TCRdb kept only the in-frame ones, dropping some. The sample has fewer than 300,000 clones; roughly 88% are singletons. This sample is drawn from a study of cytomegalovirus exposure and HLA in healthy donors. V dropped 5 bases and J dropped 7 bases, with 12 bases sitting between them. The germline V gene encodes CDR1 MNHNS and CDR2 SASEGT. There are 13 residues in the CDR3. Notes on the study in general: Fewer N-insertions (relative to the roughly 670-donor mean) were reportedly seen in an Asian-associated ancestry cluster in a later analysis. Across all donors, roughly uniform sequencing depth was an assumption of the presence/absence analyses.

The material sequenced was PBMCs. The source of this sequence is a man aged 40-55 years in good health and CMV-seropositive. This sequence joins TRBV6-1 and TRBJ1-5; tentative D call: TRBD1 (6 bases). The CDR3 spells CASSPRQVQPQHF. The DNA for the CDR3 is TGTGCCAGCAGTCCTCGACAGGTACAGCCCCAGCATTTT.